This is a list of T cell receptor beta chains from one sample in a study of cytomegalovirus exposure and HLA in healthy donors. Clones were sequenced by immunoSEQ multiplex PCR, and TCRdb holds only the in-frame ones, with some missing. The sample consists of about 300,000 clones, about nine tenths of them appearing once. The sequenced material came from PBMCs. The receptors shown here come from a man in his forties or fifties in good health and CMV-seropositive. CDR3s include the opening cysteine and the closing phenylalanine or tryptophan. D genes are given only for firm matches. Clone size is not always given. Where it is, it says once, few, many or a class for expanded clones.

j_call d_call clone_size v_call cdr3_nt cdr3_aa
TRBJ2-3 . . TRBV9 TGTGCCAGCAGCGTAGAGGGGAGGGGGGGAACAGATACGCAGTATTTT CASSVEGRGGTDTQYF
TRBJ1-5 . once TRBV28 TGTGCCAGCAGCCCGGGCGGCGGGGGTCAGCCCCAGCATTTT CASSPGGGGQPQHF
TRBJ2-2 TRBD1 . TRBV12-5 TGTGCTAGTGGTTTGGTACTCACAGGGGTGATCGGGGAGCTGTTTTTT CASGLVLTGVIGELFF
TRBJ2-3 TRBD2 . TRBV7-6 TGTGCCAGCAGCTCCCAGCGGGAGGGCGGCGATACGCAGTATTTT CASSSQREGGDTQYF
TRBJ1-1 . few TRBV7-9 TGTGCCAGCAGCACGAACGGGGGGACTGAAGCTTTCTTT CASSTNGGTEAFF
TRBJ2-7 . . TRBV5-4 TGTGCCAGCAGCTTGCCGGGAGTGTTGAACGAGCAGTACTTC CASSLPGVLNEQYF
TRBJ2-7 . . TRBV27 TGTGCCAGCAGGGAGGACGGGGGCTCCTACGAGCAGTACTTC CASREDGGSYEQYF
TRBJ1-2 TRBD1 once TRBV27 TGTGCCAGCAGACCCACAGGGGCCTACGGCTACACCTTC CASRPTGAYGYTF
TRBJ2-1 TRBD2 . TRBV7-2 TGTGCCAGCAGCTATTCCAGACTAGCGGGAGTATCCAATGAGCAGTTCTTC CASSYSRLAGVSNEQFF
TRBJ2-7 TRBD1 . TRBV5-1 TGCGCCAGCAGCTTGGTCTCCGGGACAGGGTACGAGAGGGGGTACGAGCAGTACTTC CASSLVSGTGYERGYEQYF
TRBJ2-7 TRBD1 . TRBV28 TGTGCCAGCAGCACACAGGGGGATACTTACGAGCAGTACTTC CASSTQGDTYEQYF
TRBJ2-1 . . TRBV30 TGTGCCTGGAGTGTACTGAATGAGCAGTTCTTC CAWSVLNEQFF
TRBJ2-3 . . TRBV10-3 TGTGCCATCAGTGCGGCTGGAACAGGAGATACGCAGTATTTT CAISAAGTGDTQYF
TRBJ2-7 TRBD1 . TRBV5-6 TGTGCCAGCAGCTTGTTGGGACAGGGACACGAGCAGTACTTC CASSLLGQGHEQYF